This T cell receptor beta chain originates from a study of human T cells and chemical hapten exposure. This clonotype was seen a single time. Antigen unknown. General observations from the study: The immune response of these alopecia patients might not match healthy individuals'.

There are 13 residues in the CDR3. In germline, CDR1 is SQVTM, CDR2 ANQGSEA. Trimming at V came to 4 bases and at J to 7 bases, leaving 10 bases not matched to a gene. Library construction involved attaching unique molecular identifiers to individual cDNA molecules, which allowed quantitative, reproducible TCR counting. TCRdb processed the RACE reads anew with MiXCR; each CDR3 protein has one entry. This sample has roughly 110,000 distinct CDR3 sequences; around 10% occur once, and the top ten carry about 1.6%. The time point denotes: pre-sensitization, week 0. The sample's treatment: therapeutic diphenylcyclopropenone sensitization with weekly scalp DPC. Every donor had alopecia and was 18 to 70 years old; all were suitable for DPC.

Material: whole blood, obtained in connection with sensitization to the hapten diphenylcyclopropenone (DPC). This clonotype originated in a woman between 50 and 59 years old with alopecia areata. Some clones in this sample may be carry-over from other donors' samples. This sequence joins TRBV29-1 and TRBJ2-7; TRBD1 matches 7 bases. CDR3 sequence: CSVGQGISREQYF. As DNA, the CDR3 is TGCAGCGTTGGACAGGGAATTTCGCGAGAGCAGTACTTC.